The 3 T cell receptor beta chains listed next were all sequenced from one sample in a study of shared clonotypes between healthy human individuals. Sequenced by immunoSEQ multiplex PCR; TCRdb stores in-frame clones only, minus some. The table lists 2 million to 3 million clones, 93% of them singletons. Specimen: naive CD4+ T cells from PBMCs. Subset defined: CD45RA+ positively selected. The source is a man aged 18 to 35 in good health. Some clones in this sample may be carry-over from other donors' samples.

The gene calls are TRBV27 and TRBJ2-7; D gene uncertain. V was trimmed by 6 bases and J by 1 base, leaving 16 bases between them. Germline V gene data show CDR1 as MNHEY and CDR2 as SMNVEV (reference sequence). The CDR3 has 15 residues. The CDR3 here is CASSPLTRSSYEQYF. The CDR3, as DNA: TGTGCCAGCAGCCCCCTCACGCGATCGTCCTACGAGCAGTACTTC.

The rearrangement links TRBV5-4 to TRBJ1-1; D is perhaps TRBD1 (6 bases). CDR3 length: 14 amino acids. The germline gives CDR1 SGHNT, CDR2 YYREEE (reference sequence). V lost 5 bases and J lost 5, with 16 bases in between. The CDR3 loop is CASRAGAIGTEAFF. CDR3 in DNA: TGTGCCAGCAGGGCGGGGGCTATCGGGACTGAAGCTTTCTTT.

This clone was seen more than once but under ten times. J is TRBJ1-2 and V is TRBV4-1; the D is unclear. CDR3 length equals 12 residues. Per germline, CDR1 MGHRA and CDR2 YSYEKL. V lost 3 bases to trimming and J lost 5 bases, with 7 bases between them. The CDR3 loop reads CASSHRQYGYTF. In DNA form, the CDR3 reads TGCGCCAGCAGCCATCGTCAATATGGCTACACCTTC.